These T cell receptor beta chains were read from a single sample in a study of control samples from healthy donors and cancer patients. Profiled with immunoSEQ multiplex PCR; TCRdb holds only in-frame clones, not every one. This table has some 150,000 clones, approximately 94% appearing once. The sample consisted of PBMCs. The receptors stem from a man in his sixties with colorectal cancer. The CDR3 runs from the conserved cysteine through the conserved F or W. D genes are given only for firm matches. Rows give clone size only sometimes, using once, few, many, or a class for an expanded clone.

cdr3_nt: TGTGCCAGCAGCTATGGACAAGTGAACACTGAAGCTTTCTTT; cdr3_aa: CASSYGQVNTEAFF; d_call: .; clone_size: .; v_call: TRBV3-1/TRBV3-2; j_call: TRBJ1-1
cdr3_nt: TGTGCCAGCAGTCAACTAGCGGGGGTACGCACAGATACGCAGTATTTT; cdr3_aa: CASSQLAGVRTDTQYF; d_call: TRBD2; clone_size: .; v_call: TRBV7-2; j_call: TRBJ2-3
cdr3_nt: TGTGCCAGCAGTGAACCTGCATTACCGAACACTGAAGCTTTCTTT; cdr3_aa: CASSEPALPNTEAFF; d_call: .; clone_size: .; v_call: TRBV6-1; j_call: TRBJ1-1
cdr3_nt: TGTGCCAGCAGTTTACCGACAGGGACGAACACTGAAGCTTTCTTT; cdr3_aa: CASSLPTGTNTEAFF; d_call: TRBD1; clone_size: .; v_call: TRBV28; j_call: TRBJ1-1
cdr3_nt: TGTGCCATCAGTGAGGTCGGCGACTACGAGCAGTACTTC; cdr3_aa: CAISEVGDYEQYF; d_call: .; clone_size: .; v_call: TRBV10-3; j_call: TRBJ2-7
cdr3_nt: TGTGCCAGCAGCCAGGGGGGCGAGCAGTACTTC; cdr3_aa: CASSQGGEQYF; d_call: .; clone_size: .; v_call: TRBV3-1/TRBV3-2; j_call: TRBJ2-7
cdr3_nt: TGTGCCAGCAGAACCTCGGCGCAGGGGGCTCGGTCTGATGAAAAACTGTTTTTT; cdr3_aa: CASRTSAQGARSDEKLFF; d_call: TRBD1; clone_size: .; v_call: TRBV28; j_call: TRBJ1-4
cdr3_nt: TGTGCCAGCAGCTTGGGCGTAGGCAATCAGCCCCAGCATTTT; cdr3_aa: CASSLGVGNQPQHF; d_call: .; clone_size: .; v_call: TRBV11-2; j_call: TRBJ1-5
cdr3_nt: TGCGCCAGCAGCCCGGGCGGTGGATCCTACGAGCAGTACTTC; cdr3_aa: CASSPGGGSYEQYF; d_call: .; clone_size: .; v_call: TRBV4-1; j_call: TRBJ2-7
cdr3_nt: TGTGCCAGCAGTGAAATCGGGGCCCGTCAGCCCCAGCATTTT; cdr3_aa: CASSEIGARQPQHF; d_call: .; clone_size: .; v_call: TRBV6-1; j_call: TRBJ1-5
cdr3_nt: TGTGCCAGCAGCCAAGAGGGGGGCTCCTACGAGCAGTACTTC; cdr3_aa: CASSQEGGSYEQYF; d_call: .; clone_size: .; v_call: TRBV4-2; j_call: TRBJ2-7
cdr3_nt: TGTGCCTGGGCGGCGGGCGGAAATTCACCCCTCCACTTT; cdr3_aa: CAWAAGGNSPLHF; d_call: .; clone_size: once; v_call: TRBV30; j_call: TRBJ1-6
cdr3_nt: TGCGCCAGCAGCTTGGTAGGGACCTACGAGCAGTACTTC; cdr3_aa: CASSLVGTYEQYF; d_call: .; clone_size: .; v_call: TRBV5-1; j_call: TRBJ2-7
cdr3_nt: TGCGCCAGCAGCTTTAGACAGGGGATCCTGAACACTGAAGCTTTCTTT; cdr3_aa: CASSFRQGILNTEAFF; d_call: TRBD1; clone_size: .; v_call: TRBV5-1; j_call: TRBJ1-1
cdr3_nt: TGTGCCAGCAGCTTAGGACCGGTGGAGGAGCAGTACTTC; cdr3_aa: CASSLGPVEEQYF; d_call: .; clone_size: .; v_call: TRBV7-2; j_call: TRBJ2-7
cdr3_nt: TGTGCCAGCAGCATCGGACAGGGGAGCTCCTACGAGCAGTACTTC; cdr3_aa: CASSIGQGSSYEQYF; d_call: TRBD1; clone_size: .; v_call: TRBV9; j_call: TRBJ2-7
cdr3_nt: TGTGCCAGCAGCTCACAGGGGAGGGAGACCCAGTACTTC; cdr3_aa: CASSSQGRETQYF; d_call: .; clone_size: .; v_call: TRBV6-5; j_call: TRBJ2-5
cdr3_nt: TGTGCCAGCAGCTGGGACAGGGGATTCTACAATGAGCAGTTCTTC; cdr3_aa: CASSWDRGFYNEQFF; d_call: TRBD1; clone_size: .; v_call: TRBV5-5; j_call: TRBJ2-1
cdr3_nt: TGTGCCAGCAGTGAAGGGGGGAGTGAAGCTTTCTTT; cdr3_aa: CASSEGGSEAFF; d_call: .; clone_size: .; v_call: TRBV25-1; j_call: TRBJ1-1
cdr3_nt: TGTGCCAGCAGTTTACGGCGGGGATACCAAGAGACCCAGTACTTC; cdr3_aa: CASSLRRGYQETQYF; d_call: .; clone_size: .; v_call: TRBV27; j_call: TRBJ2-5
cdr3_nt: TGTGCCAGCTCACCTCAGGGGGCGACCTACAATGAGCAGTTCTTC; cdr3_aa: CASSPQGATYNEQFF; d_call: TRBD1; clone_size: .; v_call: TRBV18; j_call: TRBJ2-1
cdr3_nt: TGTGCTAGTGTCGGGACAGGGGCGAACACCGGGGAGCTGTTTTTT; cdr3_aa: CASVGTGANTGELFF; d_call: TRBD1; clone_size: once; v_call: TRBV12-5; j_call: TRBJ2-2